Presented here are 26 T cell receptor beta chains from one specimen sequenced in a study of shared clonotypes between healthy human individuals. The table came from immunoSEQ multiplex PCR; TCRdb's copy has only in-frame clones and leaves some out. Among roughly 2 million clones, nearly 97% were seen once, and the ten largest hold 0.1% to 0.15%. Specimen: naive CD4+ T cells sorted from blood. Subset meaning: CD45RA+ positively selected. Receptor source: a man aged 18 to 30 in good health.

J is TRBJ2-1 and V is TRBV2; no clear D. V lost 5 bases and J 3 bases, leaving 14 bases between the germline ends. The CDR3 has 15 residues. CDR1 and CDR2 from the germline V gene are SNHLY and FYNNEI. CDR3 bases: TGTGCCAGCAGTCCCAATACTAAAAGCTACAATGAGCAGTTCTTC. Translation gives CASSPNTKSYNEQFF.

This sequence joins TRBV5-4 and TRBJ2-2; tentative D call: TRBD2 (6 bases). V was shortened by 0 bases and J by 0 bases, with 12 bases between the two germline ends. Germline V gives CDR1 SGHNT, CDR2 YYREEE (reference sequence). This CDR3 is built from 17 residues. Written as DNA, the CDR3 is TGTGCCAGCAGCTTGGATCCCGGGGGAGCGAACACCGGGGAGCTGTTTTTT. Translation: CASSLDPGGANTGELFF.

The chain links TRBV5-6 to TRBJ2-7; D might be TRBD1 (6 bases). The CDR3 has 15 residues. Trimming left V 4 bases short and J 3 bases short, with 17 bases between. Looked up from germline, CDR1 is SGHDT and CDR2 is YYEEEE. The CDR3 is CASSGTGSPHYEQYF. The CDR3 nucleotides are TGTGCCAGCAGCGGCACAGGGAGCCCCCACTACGAGCAGTACTTC.

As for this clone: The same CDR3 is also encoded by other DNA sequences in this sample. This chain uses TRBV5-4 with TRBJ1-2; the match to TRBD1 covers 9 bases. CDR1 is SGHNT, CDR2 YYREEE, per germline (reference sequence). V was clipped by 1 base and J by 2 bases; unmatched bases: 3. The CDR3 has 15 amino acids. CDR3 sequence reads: CASSLLGTGNYGYTF. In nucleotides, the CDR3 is TGTGCCAGCAGCTTGTTGGGGACAGGGAACTATGGCTACACCTTC.

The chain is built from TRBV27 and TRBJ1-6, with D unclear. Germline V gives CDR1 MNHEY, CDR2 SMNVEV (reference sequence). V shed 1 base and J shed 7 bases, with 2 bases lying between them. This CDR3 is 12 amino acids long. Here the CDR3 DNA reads TGTGCCAGCAGTTTATGGAATTCACCCCTCCACTTT. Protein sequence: CASSLWNSPLHF.

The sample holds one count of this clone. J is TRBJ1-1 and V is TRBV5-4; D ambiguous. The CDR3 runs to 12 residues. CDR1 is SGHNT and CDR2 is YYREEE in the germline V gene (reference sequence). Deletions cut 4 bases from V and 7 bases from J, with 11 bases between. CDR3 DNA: TGTGCCAGCAGCCGGGCGGGCAGTGAAGCTTTCTTT. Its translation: CASSRAGSEAFF.

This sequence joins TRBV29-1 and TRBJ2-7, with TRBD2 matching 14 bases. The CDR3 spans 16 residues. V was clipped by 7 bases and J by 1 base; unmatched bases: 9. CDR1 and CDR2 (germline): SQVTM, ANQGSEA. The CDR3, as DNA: TGCAGCGCCTTGGGACTAGCGGGGGCCCCTTCCTACGAGCAGTACTTC. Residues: CSALGLAGAPSYEQYF.

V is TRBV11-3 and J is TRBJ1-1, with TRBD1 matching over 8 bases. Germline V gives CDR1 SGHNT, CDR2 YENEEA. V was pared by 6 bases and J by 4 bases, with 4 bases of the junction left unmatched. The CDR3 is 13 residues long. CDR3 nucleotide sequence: TGTGCCAGCAGGGGACAGGCTGGCACTGAAGCTTTCTTT. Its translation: CASRGQAGTEAFF.

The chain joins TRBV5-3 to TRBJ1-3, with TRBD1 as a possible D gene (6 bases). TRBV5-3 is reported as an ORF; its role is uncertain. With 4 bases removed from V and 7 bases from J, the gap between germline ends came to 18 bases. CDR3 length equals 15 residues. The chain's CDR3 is CARSKPRGKANTIYF. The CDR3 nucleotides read TGTGCCAGAAGCAAACCCAGGGGTAAGGCGAACACCATATATTTT.

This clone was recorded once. The CDR3 sequence is CASSFAGPSYEQYF. Written as DNA, the CDR3 is TGTGCCAGCAGCTTCGCCGGGCCGTCCTACGAGCAGTACTTC. The chain links TRBV11-2 to TRBJ2-7; D is undetermined. V gave up 3 bases and J gave up 1 base, with 10 bases separating them. Germline assignment: CDR1 SGHAT and CDR2 FQNNGV. CDR3 length: 14 residues.

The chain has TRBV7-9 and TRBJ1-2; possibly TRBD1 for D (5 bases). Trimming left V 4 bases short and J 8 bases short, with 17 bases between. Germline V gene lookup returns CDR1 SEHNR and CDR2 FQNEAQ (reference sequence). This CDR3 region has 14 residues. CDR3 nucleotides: TGTGCCAGCAGCTCCAGGGATAAAGCGCGGGGCTACACCTTC. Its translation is CASSSRDKARGYTF.

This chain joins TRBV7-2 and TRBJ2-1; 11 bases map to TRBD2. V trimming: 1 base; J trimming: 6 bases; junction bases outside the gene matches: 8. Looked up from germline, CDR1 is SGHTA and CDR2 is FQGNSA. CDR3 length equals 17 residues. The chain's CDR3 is CASSLGLLAGVGNEQFF. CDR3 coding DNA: TGTGCCAGCAGCTTAGGACTACTAGCGGGAGTGGGCAATGAGCAGTTCTTC.

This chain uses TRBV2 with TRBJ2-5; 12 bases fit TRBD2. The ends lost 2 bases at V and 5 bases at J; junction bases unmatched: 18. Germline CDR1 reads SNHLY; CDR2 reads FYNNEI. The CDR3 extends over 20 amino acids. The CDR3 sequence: CASSEFETGLLLAGGETQYF. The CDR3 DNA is TGTGCCAGCAGTGAATTTGAGACAGGGCTACTTCTAGCGGGGGGGGAGACCCAGTACTTC. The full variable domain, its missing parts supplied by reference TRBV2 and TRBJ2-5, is EPEVTQTPSHQVTQMGQEVILRCVPISNHLYFYWYRQILGQKVEFLVSFYNNEISEKSEIFDDQFSVERPDGSNFTLKIRSTKLEDSAMYFCASSEFETGLLLAGGETQYFGPGTRLLVL.

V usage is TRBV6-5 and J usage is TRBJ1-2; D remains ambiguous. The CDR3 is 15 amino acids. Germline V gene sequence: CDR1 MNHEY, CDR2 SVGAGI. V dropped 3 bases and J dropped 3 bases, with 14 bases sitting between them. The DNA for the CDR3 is TGTGCCAGCAGTTATGGACGGAGTCTCCACTATGGCTACACCTTC. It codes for CASSYGRSLHYGYTF.

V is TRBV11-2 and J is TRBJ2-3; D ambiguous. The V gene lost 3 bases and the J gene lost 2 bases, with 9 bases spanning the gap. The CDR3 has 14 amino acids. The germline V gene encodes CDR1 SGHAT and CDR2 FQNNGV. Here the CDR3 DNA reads TGTGCCAGCAGCTTCTTCACTCCCACAGATACGCAGTATTTT. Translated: CASSFFTPTDTQYF. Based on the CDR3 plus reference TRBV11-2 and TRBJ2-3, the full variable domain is EAGVAQSPRYKIIEKRQSVAFWCNPISGHATLYWYQQILGQGPKLLIQFQNNGVVDDSQLPKDRFSAERLKGVDSTLKIQPAKLEDSAVYLCASSFFTPTDTQYFGPGTRLTVL.

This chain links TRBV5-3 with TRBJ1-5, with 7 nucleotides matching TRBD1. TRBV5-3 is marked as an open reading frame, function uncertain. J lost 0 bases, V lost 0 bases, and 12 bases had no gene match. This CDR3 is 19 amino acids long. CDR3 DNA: TGTGCCAGAAGCTTGGGATTGGGACAGAGAAATTATAGCAATCAGCCCCAGCATTTT. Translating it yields CARSLGLGQRNYSNQPQHF.

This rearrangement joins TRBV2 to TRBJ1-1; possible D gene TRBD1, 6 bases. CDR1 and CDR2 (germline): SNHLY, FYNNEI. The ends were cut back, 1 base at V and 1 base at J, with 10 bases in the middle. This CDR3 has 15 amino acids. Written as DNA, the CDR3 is TGTGCCAGCAGTGAAGAGGGGACACCGAACACTGAAGCTTTCTTT. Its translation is CASSEEGTPNTEAFF.

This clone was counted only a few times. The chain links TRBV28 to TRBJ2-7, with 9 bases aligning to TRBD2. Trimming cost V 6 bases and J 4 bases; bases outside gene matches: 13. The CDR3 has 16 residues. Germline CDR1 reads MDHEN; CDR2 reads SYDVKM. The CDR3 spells CASSLPAGGVGYEQYF. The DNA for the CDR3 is TGTGCCAGCAGCCTTCCAGCGGGAGGTGTGGGTTACGAGCAGTACTTC.

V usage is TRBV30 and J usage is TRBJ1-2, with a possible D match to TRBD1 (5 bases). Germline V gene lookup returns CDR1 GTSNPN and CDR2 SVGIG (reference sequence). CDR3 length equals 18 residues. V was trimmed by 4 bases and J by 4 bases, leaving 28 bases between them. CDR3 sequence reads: CAWTRLKLSGGGIYGYTF. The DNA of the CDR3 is TGTGCCTGGACCCGGTTAAAACTGTCCGGGGGAGGTATCTATGGCTACACCTTC. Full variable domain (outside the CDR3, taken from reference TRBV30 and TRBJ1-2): SQTIHQWPATLVQPVGSPLSLECTVEGTSNPNLYWYRQAAGRGLQLLFYSVGIGQISSEVPQNLSASRPQDRQFILSSKKLLLSDSGFYLCAWTRLKLSGGGIYGYTFGSGTRLTVV.

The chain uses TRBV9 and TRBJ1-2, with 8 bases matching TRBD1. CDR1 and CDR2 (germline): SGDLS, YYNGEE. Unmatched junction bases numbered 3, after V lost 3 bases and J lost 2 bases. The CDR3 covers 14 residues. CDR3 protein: CASSGRTGNYGYTF. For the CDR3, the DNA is TGTGCCAGCAGCGGCCGGACAGGGAACTATGGCTACACCTTC.

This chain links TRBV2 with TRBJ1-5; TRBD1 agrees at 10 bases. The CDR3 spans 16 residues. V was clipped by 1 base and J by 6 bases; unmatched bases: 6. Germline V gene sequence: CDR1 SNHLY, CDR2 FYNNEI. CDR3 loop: CASSEVRTGGSQPQHF. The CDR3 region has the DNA TGTGCCAGCAGTGAAGTACGGACAGGGGGTAGTCAGCCCCAGCATTTT.

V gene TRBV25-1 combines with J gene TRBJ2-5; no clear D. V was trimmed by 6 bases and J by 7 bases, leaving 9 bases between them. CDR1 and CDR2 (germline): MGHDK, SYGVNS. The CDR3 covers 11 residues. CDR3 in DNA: TGTGCCAGCAGCCCCGCTACGACCCAGTACTTC. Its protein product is CASSPATTQYF.

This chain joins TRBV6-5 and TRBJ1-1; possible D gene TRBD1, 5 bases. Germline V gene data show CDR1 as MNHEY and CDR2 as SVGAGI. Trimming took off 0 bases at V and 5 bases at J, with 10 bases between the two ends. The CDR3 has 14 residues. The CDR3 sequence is CASSYSLGGTEAFF. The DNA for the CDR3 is TGTGCCAGCAGTTACTCGTTGGGGGGGACTGAAGCTTTCTTT.

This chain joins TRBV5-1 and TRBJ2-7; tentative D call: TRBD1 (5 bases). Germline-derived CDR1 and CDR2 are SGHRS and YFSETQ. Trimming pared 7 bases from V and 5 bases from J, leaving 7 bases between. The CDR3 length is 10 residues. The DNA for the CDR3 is TGCGCCAGCCTGACAGACGAGCAGTACTTC. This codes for CASLTDEQYF.

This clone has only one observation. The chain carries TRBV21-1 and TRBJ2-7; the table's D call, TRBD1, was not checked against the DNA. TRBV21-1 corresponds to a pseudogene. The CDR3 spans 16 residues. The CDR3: CASSKEGDRVYDEQYF. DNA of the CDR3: TGTGCCAGCAGCAAAGAGGGCGACAGGGTTTACGACGAGCAGTACTTC.

CDR3 region: CASSQDLANTEAFF. The CDR3 DNA reads as TGCGCCAGCAGCCAAGATCTAGCGAACACTGAAGCTTTCTTT. V usage is TRBV4-3 and J usage is TRBJ1-1, with unresolved D. Trimming pared 0 bases from V and 1 base from J, leaving 6 bases between. Looked up from germline, CDR1 is LGHNA and CDR2 is YSLEER. This CDR3 contains 14 residues.